This T cell receptor beta chain is from a study of cytomegalovirus exposure and HLA in healthy donors. The study, taken as a whole, reports: Cytomegalovirus status was reportedly diagnosed by the classifier with high specificity and sensitivity. Sequencing had likely introduced a cluster of highly shared sequence variants as an artifact.

Concerning this clone: The antigen remains unidentified.

A multiplex PCR was run with 60 Vbeta primers and 13 Jbeta primers. Clones were sequenced by immunoSEQ multiplex PCR, and TCRdb holds only the in-frame ones, with some missing. The profile shows some 140,000 clones, about 70% of them singletons. Germline-derived CDR1 and CDR2 are MNHEY and SMNVEV (reference sequence). The CDR3 runs to 16 residues. The V gene lost 5 bases and the J gene lost 4 bases, with 17 bases spanning the gap. The sample was PBMCs. The chain carries TRBV27 and TRBJ2-2, with D possibly being TRBD1 (5 bases). The source of this sequence is a man aged 18 to 30 in good health and CMV-seronegative. CDR3 DNA: TGTGCCAGCAGTCCGTACCCCTCCCAGGGCACCGGGGAGCTGTTTTTT. Protein sequence: CASSPYPSQGTGELFF.